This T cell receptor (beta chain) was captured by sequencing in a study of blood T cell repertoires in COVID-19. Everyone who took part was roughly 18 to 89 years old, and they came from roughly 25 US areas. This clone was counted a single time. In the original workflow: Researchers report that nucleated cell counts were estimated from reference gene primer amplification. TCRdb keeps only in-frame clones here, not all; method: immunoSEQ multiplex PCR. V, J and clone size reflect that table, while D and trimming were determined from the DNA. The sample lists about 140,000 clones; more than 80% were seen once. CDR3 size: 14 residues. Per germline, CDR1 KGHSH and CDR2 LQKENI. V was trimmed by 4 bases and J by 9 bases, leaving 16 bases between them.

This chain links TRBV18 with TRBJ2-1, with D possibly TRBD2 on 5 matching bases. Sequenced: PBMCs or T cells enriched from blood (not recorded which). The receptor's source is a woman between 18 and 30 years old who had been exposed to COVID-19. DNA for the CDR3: TGTGCCAGCTCACGAGAGGAGGCAATGAGTGAGCAGTTCTTC. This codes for CASSREEAMSEQFF.